This TCR beta chain comes out of a study of blood T cells in healthy people across ages. V was clipped by 0 bases and J by 2 bases, with 19 bases between them. This CDR3 is built from 18 residues. Germline V lookup: CDR1 MNHEY, CDR2 SVGAGI. Sample-barcoded 5' priming and a J-beta primer mix drove a second PCR of 7 to 11 cycles. MiXCR was run by TCRdb on the 5' RACE reads, yielding one entry per CDR3 protein. This sample carries roughly 800,000 distinct CDR3 sequences, about 48% of them seen once, and the ten largest clones take about two fifths. The V and J genes are TRBV6-5 and TRBJ2-5; a weak D match, TRBD2 (5 bases). Input material: blood. This receptor was taken from a man older than 75 in good health. Written as DNA, the CDR3 is TGTGCCAGCAGTTACTCGAGCCCGGTCGTAAGAGGGCAAGAGACCCAGTACTTC. It yields the protein CASSYSSPVVRGQETQYF.